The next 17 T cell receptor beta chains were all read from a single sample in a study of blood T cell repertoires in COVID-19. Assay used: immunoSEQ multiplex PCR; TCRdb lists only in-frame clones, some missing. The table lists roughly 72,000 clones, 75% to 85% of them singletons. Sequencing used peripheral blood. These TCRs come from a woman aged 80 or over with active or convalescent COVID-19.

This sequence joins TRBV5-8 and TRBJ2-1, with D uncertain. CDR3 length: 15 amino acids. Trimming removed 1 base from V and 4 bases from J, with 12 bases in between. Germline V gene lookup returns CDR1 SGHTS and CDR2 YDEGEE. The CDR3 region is CASSLFVQIYNEQFF. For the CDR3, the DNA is TGTGCCAGCAGCTTGTTCGTCCAGATTTACAATGAGCAGTTCTTC.

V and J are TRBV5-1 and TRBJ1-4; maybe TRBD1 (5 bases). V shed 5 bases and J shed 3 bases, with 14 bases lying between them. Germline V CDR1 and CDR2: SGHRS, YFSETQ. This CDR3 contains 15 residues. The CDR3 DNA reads TGCGCCAGCAGGAAAGGTGACAGTTCTAATGAAAAACTGTTTTTT. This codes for CASRKGDSSNEKLFF. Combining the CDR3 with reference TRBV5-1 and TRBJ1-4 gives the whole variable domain KAGVTQTPRYLIKTRGQQVTLSCSPISGHRSVSWYQQTPGQGLQFLFEYFSETQRNKGNFPGRFSGRQFSNSRSEMNVSTLELGDSALYLCASRKGDSSNEKLFFGSGTQLSVL.

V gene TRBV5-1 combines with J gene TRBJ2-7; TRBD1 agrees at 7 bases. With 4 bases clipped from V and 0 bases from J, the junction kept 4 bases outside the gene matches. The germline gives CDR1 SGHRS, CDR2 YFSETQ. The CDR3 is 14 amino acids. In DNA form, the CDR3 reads TGCGCCAGCAGCCCGGGACAGAGCTCCTACGAGCAGTACTTC. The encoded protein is CASSPGQSSYEQYF.

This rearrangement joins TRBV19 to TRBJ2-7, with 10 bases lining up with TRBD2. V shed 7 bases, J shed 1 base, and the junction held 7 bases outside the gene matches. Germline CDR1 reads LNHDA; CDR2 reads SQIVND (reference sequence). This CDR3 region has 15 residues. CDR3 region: CASTPTGLASYEQYF. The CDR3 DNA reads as TGTGCCAGTACACCTACGGGACTAGCGTCCTACGAGCAGTACTTC.

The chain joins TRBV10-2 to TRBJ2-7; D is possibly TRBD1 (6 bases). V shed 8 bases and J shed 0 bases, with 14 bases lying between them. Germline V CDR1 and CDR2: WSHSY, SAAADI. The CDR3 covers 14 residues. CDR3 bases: TGCGCCAGCTTTATTACAGGGAGCTCCTACGAGCAGTACTTC. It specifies CASFITGSSYEQYF.

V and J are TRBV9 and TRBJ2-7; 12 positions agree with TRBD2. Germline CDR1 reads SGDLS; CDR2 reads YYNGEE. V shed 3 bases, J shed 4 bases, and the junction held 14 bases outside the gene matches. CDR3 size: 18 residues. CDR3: CASSEGGTSGSFGYEQYF. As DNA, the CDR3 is TGTGCCAGCAGCGAGGGGGGGACTAGCGGGTCCTTCGGGTACGAGCAGTACTTC.

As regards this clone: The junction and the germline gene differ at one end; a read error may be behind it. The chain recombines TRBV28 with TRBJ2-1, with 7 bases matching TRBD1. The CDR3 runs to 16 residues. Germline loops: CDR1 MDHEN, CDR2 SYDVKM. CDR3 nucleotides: TGTGCCAACAGTTTATCAATGGGACAGTGGTACAATGAGCAGTTCTTC. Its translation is CANSLSMGQWYNEQFF.

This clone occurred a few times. For the CDR3, the DNA is TGTGCCAGTAGTATTAATGTCGGGGGGCCCTACGAGCAGTACTTC. It codes for CASSINVGGPYEQYF. The chain recombines TRBV19 with TRBJ2-7; weak D call: TRBD2 (7 bases). CDR1 and CDR2 from the germline V gene are LNHDA and SQIVND (reference sequence). V dropped 3 bases and J dropped 2 bases, with 14 bases sitting between them. The CDR3 extends over 15 amino acids.

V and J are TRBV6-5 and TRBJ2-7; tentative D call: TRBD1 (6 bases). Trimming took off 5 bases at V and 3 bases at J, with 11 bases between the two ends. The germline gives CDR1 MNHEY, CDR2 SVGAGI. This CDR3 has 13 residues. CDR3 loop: CASSPGAYYEQYF. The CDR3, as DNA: TGTGCCAGCAGTCCAGGGGCCTACTACGAGCAGTACTTC.

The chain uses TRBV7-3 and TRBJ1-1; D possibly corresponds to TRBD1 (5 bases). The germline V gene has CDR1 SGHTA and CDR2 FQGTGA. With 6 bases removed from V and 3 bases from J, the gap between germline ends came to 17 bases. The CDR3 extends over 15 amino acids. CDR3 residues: CASSLYGGRDTEAFF. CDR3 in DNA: TGTGCCAGCAGTCTTTATGGGGGGAGGGACACTGAAGCTTTCTTT.

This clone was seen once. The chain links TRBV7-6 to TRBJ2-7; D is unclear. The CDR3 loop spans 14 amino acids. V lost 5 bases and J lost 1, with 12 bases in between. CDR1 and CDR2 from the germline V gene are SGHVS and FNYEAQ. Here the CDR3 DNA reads TGTGCCAGCAGCCCAGGCACCATGTCCTACGAGCAGTACTTC. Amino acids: CASSPGTMSYEQYF.

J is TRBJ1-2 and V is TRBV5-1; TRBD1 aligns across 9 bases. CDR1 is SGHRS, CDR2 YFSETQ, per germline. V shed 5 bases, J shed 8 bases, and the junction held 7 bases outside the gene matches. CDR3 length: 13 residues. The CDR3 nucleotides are TGCGCCAGCAGTCGGACAGGGGACGGCGGCTACACCTTC. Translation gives CASSRTGDGGYTF.

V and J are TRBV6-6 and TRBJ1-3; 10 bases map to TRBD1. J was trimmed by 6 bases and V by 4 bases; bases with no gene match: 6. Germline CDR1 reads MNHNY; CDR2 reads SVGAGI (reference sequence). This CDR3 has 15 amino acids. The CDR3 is CASSLTGTGENTIYF. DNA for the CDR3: TGTGCCAGCAGTTTAACCGGGACAGGGGAAAACACCATATATTTT.

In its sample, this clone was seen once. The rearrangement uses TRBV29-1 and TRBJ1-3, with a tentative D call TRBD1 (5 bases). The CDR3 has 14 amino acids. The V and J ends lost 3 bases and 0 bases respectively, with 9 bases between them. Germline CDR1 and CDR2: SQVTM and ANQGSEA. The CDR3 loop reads CSVEEGTSGNTIYF. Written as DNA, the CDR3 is TGCAGCGTTGAGGAGGGGACCTCTGGAAACACCATATATTTT.

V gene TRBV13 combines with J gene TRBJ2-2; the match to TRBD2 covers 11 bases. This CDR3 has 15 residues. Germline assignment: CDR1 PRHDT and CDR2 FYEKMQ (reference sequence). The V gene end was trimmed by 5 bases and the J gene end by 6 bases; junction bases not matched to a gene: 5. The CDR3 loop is CASSPRLAGPGELFF. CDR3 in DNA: TGTGCCAGCAGCCCCCGACTAGCGGGACCCGGGGAGCTGTTTTTT. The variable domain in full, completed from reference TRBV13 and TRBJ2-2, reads AAGVIQSPRHLIKEKRETATLKCYPIPRHDTVYWYQQGPGQDPQFLISFYEKMQSDKGSIPDRFSAQQFSDYHSELNMSSLELGDSALYFCASSPRLAGPGELFFGEGSRLTVL.

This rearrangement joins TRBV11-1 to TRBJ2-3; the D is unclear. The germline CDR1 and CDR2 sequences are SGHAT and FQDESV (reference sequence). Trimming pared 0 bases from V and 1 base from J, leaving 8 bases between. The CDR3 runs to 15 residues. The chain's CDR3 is CASSLATLRTDTQYF. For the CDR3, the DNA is TGTGCCAGCAGCTTAGCTACCCTACGCACAGATACGCAGTATTTT. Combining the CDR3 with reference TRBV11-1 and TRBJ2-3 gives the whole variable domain EAEVAQSPRYKITEKSQAVAFWCDPISGHATLYWYRQILGQGPELLVQFQDESVVDDSQLPKDRFSAERLKGVDSTLKIQPAELGDSAMYLCASSLATLRTDTQYFGPGTRLTVL.

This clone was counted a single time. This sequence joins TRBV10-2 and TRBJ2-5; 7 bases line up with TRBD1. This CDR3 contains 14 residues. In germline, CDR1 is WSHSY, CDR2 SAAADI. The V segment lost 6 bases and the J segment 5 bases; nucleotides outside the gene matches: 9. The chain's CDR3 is CASSHRGPRETQYF. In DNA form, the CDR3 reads TGCGCCAGCAGCCACAGGGGACCGCGGGAGACCCAGTACTTC.